This T cell receptor (beta chain) was sequenced for a study of cytomegalovirus exposure and HLA in healthy donors. Study details: Membership in the Caucasian-associated ancestry cluster was found for 75% to 85% of nearly 400 genotyped donors. General study points: DRB1 had the most TCR associations and HLA-C the fewest, a later analysis found, with rates varying by HLA locus.

Trimming at V came to 4 bases and at J to 8 bases, leaving 7 bases not matched to a gene. This CDR3 is built from 16 residues. Per the germline V gene, CDR1 is SEHNR and CDR2 is FQNEAQ (reference sequence). This PCR relied on a set of 60 Vbeta primers and 13 Jbeta primers. The assay was immunoSEQ multiplex PCR, and TCRdb's table has in-frame clones only and misses some. The sample has roughly 150,000 clones, 66% seen once. On this clone: The antigen remains unidentified.

The chain has TRBV7-9 and TRBJ2-1; 14 bases line up with TRBD2. This TCR was recovered from a human donor in good health. The sample taken for sequencing was PBMCs. The CDR3 here is CASSSRTSGRTDEQFF. In DNA, the CDR3 is TGTGCCAGCAGCTCCCGGACTAGCGGGAGGACCGATGAGCAGTTCTTC. The entire variable domain, with the rest obtained from reference TRBV7-9 and TRBJ2-1, is as follows: DTGVSQNPRHKITKRGQNVTFRCDPISEHNRLYWYRQTLGQGPEFLTYFQNEAQLEKSRLLSDRFSAERPKGSFSTLEIQRTEQGDSAMYLCASSSRTSGRTDEQFFGPGTRLTVL.